This is a list of T cell receptor beta chains from one sample in a study of blood T cells in healthy people across ages. TCRdb ran MiXCR on the 5' RACE reads and lists one entry per CDR3 protein. The sample yields around 1,100,000 distinct CDR3 sequences, under 40% seen once. The specimen sequenced was blood. These receptors were collected from a man between 18 and 35 years old in good health. CDR3s include the opening cysteine and the closing phenylalanine or tryptophan. D genes are given only for firm matches. Size is stated for part of the rows, as once, few or many counts, or as a class when the clone is expanded.

TRBV19	TRBJ1-1	TRBD1	-	CASYGEGGVSAFF	TGTGCCAGCTACGGCGAAGGGGGCGTTTCAGCTTTCTTT
TRBV6-2/TRBV6-3	TRBJ2-3	TRBD2	-	CASSPPLSGGYTDTQYF	TGTGCCAGCAGTCCCCCACTGAGCGGGGGCTACACAGATACGCAGTATTTT
TRBV5-1	TRBJ1-5	-	-	CASSLVGGDSNQPQHF	TGCGCCAGCAGCTTGGTAGGGGGAGATAGCAATCAGCCCCAGCATTTT
TRBV11-2	TRBJ1-2	-	-	CASSSTGRGYTF	TGTGCCAGCAGCTCGACAGGACGGGGCTACACCTTC
TRBV5-1	TRBJ2-2	TRBD2	-	CASSSLPLAGTSGELFF	TGCGCCAGCAGCTCCTTGCCACTAGCGGGGACGTCCGGGGAGCTGTTTTTT
TRBV29-1	TRBJ1-5	-	many	CSVGTDSNQPQHF	TGCAGCGTTGGGACAGATAGCAATCAGCCCCAGCATTTT
TRBV20-1	TRBJ2-1	TRBD2	-	CSATTSGILQWSYGEQFF	TGCAGTGCGACTACTAGCGGGATCCTCCAGTGGTCCTACGGTGAGCAGTTCTTC
TRBV5-1	TRBJ1-2	-	-	CASSFGPLDGGYTF	TGCGCCAGCAGCTTCGGGCCTCTGGACGGGGGCTACACCTTC
TRBV29-1	TRBJ1-2	TRBD1	-	CSVARTGYGYTF	TGCAGCGTTGCAAGGACAGGGTACGGCTACACCTTC
TRBV7-2	TRBJ2-1	TRBD1	-	CASSPTGENEQFF	TGTGCCAGCAGCCCGACAGGGGAGAATGAGCAGTTCTTC
TRBV7-9	TRBJ2-7	-	-	CASSLVGEYTYEQYF	TGTGCCAGCAGCTTAGTAGGGGAATATACCTACGAGCAGTACTTC
TRBV20-1	TRBJ2-5	-	-	CSARSTGRETQYF	TGCAGTGCTAGAAGCACAGGGCGAGAGACCCAGTACTTC
TRBV10-3	TRBJ1-1	-	-	CAIRYMDSMNTEAFF	TGTGCCATCAGATATATGGACAGTATGAACACTGAAGCTTTCTTT
TRBV28	TRBJ2-3	TRBD1	-	CASSLGTGAQYF	TGTGCCAGCAGTTTGGGGACAGGGGCGCAGTATTTT
TRBV28	TRBJ2-5	-	-	CASSLRAHTKETQYF	TGTGCCAGCAGTTTACGAGCACACACGAAGGAGACCCAGTACTTC
TRBV4-2	TRBJ2-3	TRBD2	-	CASSREGASGVDTQYF	TGTGCCAGCAGCCGGGAAGGTGCTAGCGGGGTTGATACGCAGTATTTT
TRBV3-1	TRBJ2-7	-	-	CASSPRLGGSYEQYF	TGTGCCAGCAGCCCGCGACTGGGCGGCTCCTACGAGCAGTACTTC